One and the same sample provided the 30 T cell receptor beta chains below, sequenced in a study of blood T cell repertoires in COVID-19. The method was immunoSEQ multiplex PCR; TCRdb's version includes in-frame clones alone and lacks a portion of them. The sample includes some 97,000 clones, around 85% of them seen just once. Sequenced input: peripheral blood. The receptors stem from a man over 45 with active or convalescent COVID-19.

The chain employs TRBV7-9 and TRBJ2-1; 9 positions match TRBD1. This CDR3 region has 17 residues. Unmatched junction bases numbered 13, after V lost 4 bases and J lost 6 bases. CDR1 SEHNR and CDR2 FQNEAQ come from the germline V gene (reference sequence). This CDR3 is CASSSRQGEGLSNEQFF. The CDR3 nucleotides read TGTGCCAGCAGCTCAAGACAGGGGGAGGGACTGAGCAATGAGCAGTTCTTC. The full variable domain, its missing parts supplied by reference TRBV7-9 and TRBJ2-1, is DTGVSQNPRHKITKRGQNVTFRCDPISEHNRLYWYRQTLGQGPEFLTYFQNEAQLEKSRLLSDRFSAERPKGSFSTLEIQRTEQGDSAMYLCASSSRQGEGLSNEQFFGPGTRLTVL.

This chain links TRBV19 with TRBJ1-1, with 11 positions matching TRBD1. The CDR3 runs to 17 residues. In germline, CDR1 is LNHDA, CDR2 SQIVND (reference sequence). Germline trimming cut 6 bases from V and 0 bases from J; bases unmatched to any gene: 9. In nucleotides, the CDR3 is TGTGCCAGTAGAGATAGGGGACAGGGGGATTTGAACACTGAAGCTTTCTTT. As protein: CASRDRGQGDLNTEAFF.

J is TRBJ2-1 and V is TRBV13; 9 bases align to TRBD2. J gave up 6 bases and V 9 bases, and 9 bases lay outside the gene matches. This CDR3 has 14 amino acids. Germline assignment: CDR1 PRHDT and CDR2 FYEKMQ (reference sequence). The DNA of the CDR3 is TGTGCCAGTGCCGCGACTAGCGGACTCAATGAGCAGTTCTTC. Amino acid sequence: CASAATSGLNEQFF.

The V call is TRBV6-6, the J call TRBJ2-7, with TRBD2 identical over 10 bases. The CDR3 is 14 residues long. V lost 5 bases, J lost 4 bases, and 5 bases stayed unmatched. Germline V gene lookup returns CDR1 MNHNY and CDR2 SVGAGI (reference sequence). CDR3 nucleotide sequence: TGTGCCAGCAGTGCCCTAGCGGGAGCGTACGAGCAGTACTTC. Amino acids: CASSALAGAYEQYF.

The chain has TRBV24-1 and TRBJ2-7; 9 bases agree with TRBD1. Trimming cost V 4 bases and J 7 bases; bases outside gene matches: 13. The CDR3 has 16 amino acids. The germline V gene encodes CDR1 KGHDR and CDR2 SFDVKD. CDR3 sequence (DNA): TGTGCCACCAGTGACCCGGGACAGGGTAACGGGCAGGAGCAGTACTTC. Encoded protein: CATSDPGQGNGQEQYF.

The rearrangement links TRBV3-1 (or the pseudogene TRBV3-2) to TRBJ1-5, with D maybe TRBD1 (5 bases). Germline CDR1 and CDR2: LGHDT and YNNKEL (reference sequence). The ends were cut back, 0 bases at V and 6 bases at J, with 12 bases in the middle. The CDR3 spans 15 residues. The CDR3 DNA sequence: TGTGCCAGCAGCCAAGATCGGGGGGGTGGTCAGCCCCAGCATTTT. It codes for CASSQDRGGGQPQHF.

On this clone itself: In the same sample, other DNA sequences code for this CDR3. V usage is TRBV19 and J usage is TRBJ2-7, with TRBD2 identical over 8 bases. Germline CDR1 reads LNHDA; CDR2 reads SQIVND (reference sequence). Trimming cost V 5 bases and J 0 bases; bases outside gene matches: 6. The CDR3 consists of 15 residues. The CDR3 loop reads CASSPRSGSSYEQYF. CDR3 sequence (DNA): TGTGCCAGTAGTCCACGGAGCGGGAGCTCCTACGAGCAGTACTTC.

This chain links TRBV18 with TRBJ2-3; no firm D call. The CDR3 is made up of 16 amino acids. Per germline, CDR1 KGHSH and CDR2 LQKENI. The germline V and J ends were trimmed by 1 base and 5 bases, with 16 bases remaining between them. In DNA, the CDR3 is TGTGCCAGCTCACCACGTAACAGTGGTAATAAAGATACGCAGTATTTT. Protein product: CASSPRNSGNKDTQYF.

This chain uses TRBV30 with TRBJ2-1; 10 bases agree with TRBD2. CDR3 length equals 15 residues. V lost 3 bases, J lost 5 bases, and 7 bases stayed unmatched. CDR1 and CDR2 from the germline V gene are GTSNPN and SVGIG (reference sequence). The CDR3 protein is CAWSAGLAANNEQFF. Here the CDR3 DNA reads TGTGCCTGGAGCGCCGGACTAGCGGCAAACAATGAGCAGTTCTTC.

The chain carries TRBV5-1 and TRBJ1-1; D is unclear. The ends were cut back, 3 bases at V and 4 bases at J, with 10 bases in the middle. CDR1 SGHRS and CDR2 YFSETQ come from the germline V gene. This CDR3 is built from 13 residues. CDR3 loop: CASSYDAGTEAFF. The DNA of the CDR3 is TGCGCCAGCAGCTACGACGCGGGCACTGAAGCTTTCTTT.

This clone was seen more than once but under ten times. This sequence joins TRBV10-3 and TRBJ2-1; 10 nucleotides agree with TRBD2. The CDR3 is made up of 14 amino acids. V lost 10 bases, J lost 5 bases, and 8 bases stayed unmatched. In germline, CDR1 is ENHRY, CDR2 SYGVKD. The chain's CDR3 is CATAGTSEDNEQFF. CDR3 bases: TGTGCCACCGCCGGGACTAGCGAAGACAATGAGCAGTTCTTC.

This chain joins TRBV29-1 and TRBJ2-3, with D tentatively TRBD1 (5 bases). Per the germline V gene, CDR1 is SQVTM and CDR2 is ANQGSEA. This CDR3 is 14 amino acids long. V lost 6 bases and J lost 0, with 13 bases in between. For the CDR3, the DNA is TGCAGCGTGGCGACAGTCCCTAGCACAGATACGCAGTATTTT. This sequence encodes CSVATVPSTDTQYF.

The chain recombines TRBV20-1 with TRBJ1-1, with 7 bases matching TRBD1. This CDR3 contains 14 residues. Germline CDR1 and CDR2: DFQATT and SNEGSKA (reference sequence). The ends lost 3 bases at V and 5 bases at J; junction bases unmatched: 9. CDR3 sequence: CSASPLDRVTEAFF. CDR3 in DNA: TGCAGTGCTAGTCCACTTGACAGGGTGACTGAAGCTTTCTTT.

The sample holds one count of this clone. The chain couples TRBV3-1 (or the pseudogene TRBV3-2) to TRBJ2-7; 9 positions agree with TRBD2. The germline V gene encodes CDR1 LGHDT and CDR2 YNNKEL (reference sequence). V was clipped by 1 base and J by 2 bases; unmatched bases: 6. This CDR3 comprises 16 residues. The CDR3 DNA is TGTGCCAGCAGCCAAGGACTAGCGGCCTCCCCCTACGAGCAGTACTTC. As protein: CASSQGLAASPYEQYF.

As concerns this clone: One end of the junction fails to match germline, which may point to a read error. The chain links TRBV7-7 to TRBJ2-7, with TRBD2 matching over 9 bases. The CDR3 is made up of 14 amino acids. Germline V gives CDR1 SSHAT, CDR2 FNYEAQ (reference sequence). The CDR3 DNA is TGTGCTAGCAGCTTAAGTAGCGGGAGAGGCGAGCAGTACTTC. Protein: CASSLSSGRGEQYF. Together with reference TRBV7-7 and TRBJ2-7, the CDR3 gives the full variable domain: GAGVSQSPRYKVTKRGQDVTLRCDPISSHATLYWYQQALGQGPEFLTYFNYEAQPDKSGLPSDRFSAERPEGSISTLTIQRTEQRDSAMYRCASSLSSGRGEQYFGPGTRLTVT.

This chain joins TRBV5-1 and TRBJ1-6; 9 positions agree with TRBD1. V shed 4 bases and J 3 bases; nucleotides not matched to a gene: 5. Germline values: CDR1 SGHRS, CDR2 YFSETQ. The CDR3 covers 16 residues. The DNA for the CDR3 is TGCGCCAGCAGCCCTGGGACAGGGAACTATAATTCACCCCTCCACTTT. Amino acid sequence: CASSPGTGNYNSPLHF.

This rearrangement joins TRBV7-8 to TRBJ2-7; TRBD2 is a possible D gene (5 bases). The CDR3 contains 14 residues. V dropped 5 bases and J dropped 7 bases, with 18 bases sitting between them. Germline loops: CDR1 SGHVS, CDR2 FQNEAQ. The CDR3 sequence is CASSQDHPTGEQYF. CDR3 coding DNA: TGTGCCAGCAGCCAAGACCACCCAACGGGGGAGCAGTACTTC.

This chain links TRBV5-1 with TRBJ2-1; 8 bases agree with TRBD2. V lost 5 bases, J lost 8 bases, and 15 bases stayed unmatched. Germline-derived CDR1 and CDR2 are SGHRS and YFSETQ. There are 16 residues in the CDR3. The CDR3 DNA is TGCGCCAGCAGACCGACCCCGGGACTAGGTATTGATGAGCAGTTCTTC. The encoded protein is CASRPTPGLGIDEQFF. Full variable domain (outside the CDR3, taken from reference TRBV5-1 and TRBJ2-1): KAGVTQTPRYLIKTRGQQVTLSCSPISGHRSVSWYQQTPGQGLQFLFEYFSETQRNKGNFPGRFSGRQFSNSRSEMNVSTLELGDSALYLCASRPTPGLGIDEQFFGPGTRLTVL.

V usage is TRBV5-1 and J usage is TRBJ1-6, with D tentatively TRBD1 (6 bases). Trimming removed 0 bases from V and 4 bases from J, with 14 bases in between. The CDR3 is 17 amino acids. CDR1 and CDR2 (germline): SGHRS, YFSETQ. The CDR3 region has the DNA TGCGCCAGCAGCTTGGAAAACAGGGCGGATTATAATTCACCCCTCCACTTT. This gives the protein CASSLENRADYNSPLHF. Variable domain in full (rest from reference TRBV5-1 and TRBJ1-6): KAGVTQTPRYLIKTRGQQVTLSCSPISGHRSVSWYQQTPGQGLQFLFEYFSETQRNKGNFPGRFSGRQFSNSRSEMNVSTLELGDSALYLCASSLENRADYNSPLHFGNGTRLTVT.

This chain connects TRBV2 to TRBJ2-5; D might be TRBD1 (5 bases). There are 16 residues in the CDR3. Germline V gene sequence: CDR1 SNHLY, CDR2 FYNNEI. Trimming removed 0 bases at V and 5 bases at J, with 16 bases between. Written as DNA, the CDR3 is TGTGCCAGCAGTGAAGCGCTTCGAGGCAGGGTCGAGACCCAGTACTTC. Translated: CASSEALRGRVETQYF.

V is TRBV5-4 and J is TRBJ2-5; 15 positions match TRBD2. The V gene's germline CDR1 is SGHNT and CDR2 YYREEE (reference sequence). V trimming: 4 bases; J trimming: 5 bases; junction bases outside the gene matches: 6. CDR3 length equals 16 residues. This CDR3 reads CASSPRTSGRAETQYF. CDR3 in DNA: TGTGCCAGCAGCCCCCGGACTAGCGGGAGGGCGGAGACCCAGTACTTC. The full variable domain, completed using reference TRBV5-4 and TRBJ2-5, is ETGVTQSPTHLIKTRGQQVTLRCSSQSGHNTVSWYQQALGQGPQFIFQYYREEENGRGNFPPRFSGLQFPNYSSELNVNALELDDSALYLCASSPRTSGRAETQYFGPGTRLLVL.

The rearrangement links TRBV6-5 to TRBJ2-2; D not resolved. Germline V CDR1 and CDR2: MNHEY, SVGAGI. Trimming took off 7 bases at V and 1 base at J, with 10 bases between the two ends. The length of the CDR3 is 14 residues. This CDR3 is CASKANKNTGELFF. The CDR3 coding sequence is TGTGCCAGCAAAGCCAATAAGAACACCGGGGAGCTGTTTTTT.

There are a few counts of this clone. This chain uses TRBV19 with TRBJ1-5; D uncertain. The CDR3 totals 16 residues. Trimming removed 3 bases at V and 2 bases at J, with 14 bases between. Germline loops: CDR1 LNHDA, CDR2 SQIVND (reference sequence). CDR3 in DNA: TGTGCCAGTAGTATCGAGGCGAGCTCAGGCAATCAGCCCCAGCATTTT. The encoded protein is CASSIEASSGNQPQHF.

V and J are TRBV28 and TRBJ1-4; the D gene is possibly TRBD1 (5 bases). The V gene lost 1 base and the J gene lost 6 bases, with 9 bases spanning the gap. CDR1 and CDR2 from the germline V gene are MDHEN and SYDVKM. This CDR3 spans 14 amino acids. The CDR3 reads CASSLSRADEKLFF. The CDR3 region has the DNA TGTGCCAGCAGTTTATCCAGGGCTGATGAAAAACTGTTTTTT.

V usage is TRBV2 and J usage is TRBJ2-3; D remains unclear. The V gene lost 7 bases and the J gene lost 2 bases, with 10 bases spanning the gap. CDR3 size: 13 residues. From germline, CDR1 is SNHLY and CDR2 FYNNEI. CDR3 nucleotides: TGTGCCAGCATGATGAGCCCCACAGATACGCAGTATTTT. This codes for CASMMSPTDTQYF.

This clone was seen many times. The sample holds other DNA sequences that translate to the same CDR3. The chain has TRBV10-1 and TRBJ1-1; D is ambiguous. CDR1 is WNHNN and CDR2 is SYGVQD in the germline V gene (reference sequence). V dropped 2 bases and J dropped 4 bases, with 8 bases sitting between them. The CDR3 is 13 amino acids. For the CDR3, the DNA is TGCGCCAGCAGTGAGATGGGAGGCACTGAAGCTTTCTTT. Encoded protein: CASSEMGGTEAFF.

The V gene is TRBV29-1, the J gene TRBJ1-1, with D possibly being TRBD1 (5 bases). Germline CDR1 SQVTM, CDR2 ANQGSEA. Trimming took off 3 bases at V and 1 base at J, with 9 bases between the two ends. The CDR3 has 13 amino acids. This CDR3 is CSVDTTANTEAFF. CDR3 sequence (DNA): TGCAGCGTTGACACGACAGCGAACACTGAAGCTTTCTTT. The full variable domain, in which reference TRBV29-1 and TRBJ1-1 provide the parts outside the CDR3, is SAVISQKPSRDICQRGTSLTIQCQVDSQVTMMFWYRQQPGQSLTLIATANQGSEATYESGFVIDKFPISRPNLTFSTLTVSNMSPEDSSIYLCSVDTTANTEAFFGQGTRLTVV.

This rearrangement joins TRBV4-1 to TRBJ1-3; D is possibly TRBD1 (6 bases). Germline-derived CDR1 and CDR2 are MGHRA and YSYEKL. The CDR3 sequence is 15 residues long. Trimming took 3 bases from V and 2 from J, leaving 11 bases between them. CDR3 in DNA: TGCGCCAGCAGCCAGGACAACAGGGCTGGAAACACCATATATTTT. This encodes CASSQDNRAGNTIYF.

This chain joins TRBV20-1 and TRBJ1-4; D unclear. V lost 3 bases and J 3 bases, leaving 14 bases between the germline ends. Germline V gene sequence: CDR1 DFQATT, CDR2 SNEGSKA (reference sequence). The CDR3 is made up of 15 amino acids. CDR3 loop: CSASREGNANEKLFF. The CDR3 DNA follows: TGCAGTGCTAGTCGGGAGGGAAATGCTAATGAAAAACTGTTTTTT.

This clone was recorded a few times. The chain employs TRBV3-1 (or the pseudogene TRBV3-2) and TRBJ2-7, with 10 bases identical to TRBD2. Germline V gives CDR1 LGHDT, CDR2 YNNKEL (reference sequence). With V trimmed by 5 bases and J by 4 bases, 11 bases remained unmatched. The CDR3 loop spans 16 amino acids. The CDR3 DNA reads as TGTGCCAGCAGCAGAAGCGGGAGGGCCTATTTTTACGAGCAGTACTTC. Amino acid sequence: CASSRSGRAYFYEQYF.